This T cell receptor (beta chain) was recovered during a study of blood T cell repertoires in COVID-19. The overall study: Spain, Italy and the United States supplied samples that represented acute and convalescent COVID-19.

Only in-frame clones appear in the TCRdb table, and some are missing; sequencing was by immunoSEQ multiplex PCR. The data contain around 400,000 clones, roughly 84% of them singletons. Germline lookup yields CDR1 SQVTM and CDR2 ANQGSEA. V shed 6 bases and J shed 4 bases, with 7 bases lying between them. The CDR3 is made up of 11 amino acids. The sequence derives from a woman under 30 who had been exposed to COVID-19. The chain joins TRBV29-1 to TRBJ2-1, with D tentatively TRBD1 (6 bases). The sample consisted of PBMCs or T cells enriched from blood (not recorded which). The CDR3: CSVRGYNEQFF. DNA of the CDR3: TGCAGCGTGAGGGGGTACAATGAGCAGTTCTTC.